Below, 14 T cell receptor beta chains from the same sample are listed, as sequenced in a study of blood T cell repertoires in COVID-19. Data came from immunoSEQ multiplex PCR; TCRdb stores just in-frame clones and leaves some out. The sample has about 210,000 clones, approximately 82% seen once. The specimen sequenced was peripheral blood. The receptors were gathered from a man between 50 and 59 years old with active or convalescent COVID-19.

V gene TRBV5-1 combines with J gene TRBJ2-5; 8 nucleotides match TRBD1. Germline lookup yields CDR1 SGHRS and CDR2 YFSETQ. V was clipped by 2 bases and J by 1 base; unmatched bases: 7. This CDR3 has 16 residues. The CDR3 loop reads CASSFRTGIFQETQYF. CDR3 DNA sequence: TGCGCCAGCAGCTTCCGGACAGGGATTTTCCAAGAGACCCAGTACTTC. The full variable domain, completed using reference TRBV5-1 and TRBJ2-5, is KAGVTQTPRYLIKTRGQQVTLSCSPISGHRSVSWYQQTPGQGLQFLFEYFSETQRNKGNFPGRFSGRQFSNSRSEMNVSTLELGDSALYLCASSFRTGIFQETQYFGPGTRLLVL.

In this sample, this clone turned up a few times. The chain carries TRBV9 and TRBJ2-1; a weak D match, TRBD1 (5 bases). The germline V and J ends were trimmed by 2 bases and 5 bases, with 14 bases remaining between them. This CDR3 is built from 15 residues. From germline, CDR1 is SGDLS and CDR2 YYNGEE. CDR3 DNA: TGTGCCAGCAGCGTTACTCAGGGAATCAACAATGAGCAGTTCTTC. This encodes CASSVTQGINNEQFF.

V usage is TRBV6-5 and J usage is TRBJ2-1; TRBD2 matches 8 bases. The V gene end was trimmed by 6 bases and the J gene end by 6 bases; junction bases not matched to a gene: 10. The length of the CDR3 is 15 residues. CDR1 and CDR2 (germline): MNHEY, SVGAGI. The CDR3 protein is CASRTLAGSTNEQFF. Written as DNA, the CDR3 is TGTGCCAGCAGAACCCTAGCGGGTTCGACCAATGAGCAGTTCTTC.

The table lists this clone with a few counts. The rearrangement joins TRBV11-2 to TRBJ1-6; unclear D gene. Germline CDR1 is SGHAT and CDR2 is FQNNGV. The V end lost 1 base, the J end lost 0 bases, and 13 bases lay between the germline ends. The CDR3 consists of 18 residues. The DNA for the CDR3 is TGTGCCAGCAGCTTAGCACTTTTGGGGAGCTCCTATAATTCACCCCTCCACTTT. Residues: CASSLALLGSSYNSPLHF.

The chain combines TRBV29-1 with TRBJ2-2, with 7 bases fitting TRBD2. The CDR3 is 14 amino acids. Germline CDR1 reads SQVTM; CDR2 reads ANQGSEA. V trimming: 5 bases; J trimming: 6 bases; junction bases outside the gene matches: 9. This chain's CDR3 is CSVPRLANPGELFF. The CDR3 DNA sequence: TGCAGCGTTCCACGACTAGCCAACCCCGGGGAGCTGTTTTTT.

This chain's CDR3 is CASSQPGTGVPLHF. In DNA form, the CDR3 reads TGTGCCAGCAGCCAACCTGGGACAGGAGTACCCCTCCACTTT. The chain employs TRBV3-1 (or the pseudogene TRBV3-2) and TRBJ1-6, with 8 bases that match TRBD1. The junction had 6 bases not matched to a gene; V was cut back by 2 bases and J by 12 bases. The length of the CDR3 is 14 residues. Germline-derived CDR1 and CDR2 are LGHDT and YNNKEL (reference sequence).

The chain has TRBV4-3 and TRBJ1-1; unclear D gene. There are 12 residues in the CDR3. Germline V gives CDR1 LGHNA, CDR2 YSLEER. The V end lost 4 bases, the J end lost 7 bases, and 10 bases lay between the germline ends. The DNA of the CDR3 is TGCGCCAGCAGCCGAGCACCTTTTGAAGCTTTCTTT. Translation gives CASSRAPFEAFF.

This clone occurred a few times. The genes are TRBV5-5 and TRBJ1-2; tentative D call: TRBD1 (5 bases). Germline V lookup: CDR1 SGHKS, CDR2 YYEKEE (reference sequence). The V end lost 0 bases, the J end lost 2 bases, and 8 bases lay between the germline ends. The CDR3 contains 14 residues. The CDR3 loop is CASSLEAGNYGYTF. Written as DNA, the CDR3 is TGTGCCAGCAGCTTGGAGGCAGGGAACTATGGCTACACCTTC.

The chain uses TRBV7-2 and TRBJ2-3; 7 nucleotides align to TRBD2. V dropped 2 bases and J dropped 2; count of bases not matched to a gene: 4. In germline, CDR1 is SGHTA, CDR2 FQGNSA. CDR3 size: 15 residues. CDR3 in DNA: TGTGCCAGCAGCTTACAGGCGGGGGACACAGATACGCAGTATTTT. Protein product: CASSLQAGDTDTQYF.

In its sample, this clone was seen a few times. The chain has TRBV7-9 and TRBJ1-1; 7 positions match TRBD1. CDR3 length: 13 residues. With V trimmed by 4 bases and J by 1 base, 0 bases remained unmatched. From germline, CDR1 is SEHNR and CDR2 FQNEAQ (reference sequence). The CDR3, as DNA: TGTGCCAGCAGCTGGGACAGGAACACTGAAGCTTTCTTT. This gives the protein CASSWDRNTEAFF.

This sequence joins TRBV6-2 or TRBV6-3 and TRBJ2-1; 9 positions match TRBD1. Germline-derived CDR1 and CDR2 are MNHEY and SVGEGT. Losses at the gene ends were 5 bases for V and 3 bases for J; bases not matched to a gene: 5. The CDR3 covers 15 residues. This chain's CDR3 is CASSPRDRDYNEQFF. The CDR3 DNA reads TGTGCCAGCAGTCCCCGGGACAGGGACTACAATGAGCAGTTCTTC.

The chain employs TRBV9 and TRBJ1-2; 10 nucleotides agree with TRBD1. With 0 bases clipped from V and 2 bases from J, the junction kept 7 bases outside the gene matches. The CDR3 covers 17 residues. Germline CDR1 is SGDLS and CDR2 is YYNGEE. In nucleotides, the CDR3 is TGTGCCAGCAGCGTAGCAGGGGACAGGGGACCAAACTATGGCTACACCTTC. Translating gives CASSVAGDRGPNYGYTF.

The CDR3 region has the DNA TGTGCCAGCAGCCCCGCCCTTAGACAGGGGCTTTACAATCAGCCCCAGCATTTT. It translates to CASSPALRQGLYNQPQHF. The rearrangement uses TRBV7-2 and TRBJ1-5, with TRBD1 matching over 8 bases. The V gene end was trimmed by 5 bases and the J gene end by 3 bases; junction bases not matched to a gene: 15. Per germline, CDR1 SGHTA and CDR2 FQGNSA. This CDR3 is built from 18 residues.

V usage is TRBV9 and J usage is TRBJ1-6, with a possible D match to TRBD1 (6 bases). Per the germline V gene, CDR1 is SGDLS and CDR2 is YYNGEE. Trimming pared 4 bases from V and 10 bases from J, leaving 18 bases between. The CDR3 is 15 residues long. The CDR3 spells CASSSSGGAGSPLHF. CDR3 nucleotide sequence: TGTGCCAGCAGCTCCAGTGGGGGGGCGGGCTCACCCCTCCACTTT.